This T cell receptor (beta chain) was observed in a study of sequential checkpoint blockade in melanoma. Repertoires were generated with immunoSEQ multiplex PCR, while TCRdb's copy carries only in-frame clones and drops some. This sample has 4,000 to 4,500 clones; 20% to 25% occur once, and the top ten carry roughly 4%. V was trimmed by 7 bases and J by 5 bases, leaving 14 bases between them. Germline CDR1 reads LNHDA; CDR2 reads SQIVND (reference sequence). This CDR3 contains 14 residues. This clone was recorded a few times. Its antigen remains unknown. Study results and limitations: Tumor T-cell fraction and clonality correlated with PD-L1 and CD8+ counts.

Treatment reported: randomized to nivolumab then ipilimumab (arm A) or the reverse (arm B). This clonotype was obtained from a human donor with melanoma. Source: tumor tissue (inferred from file names), taken from a patient given nivolumab and ipilimumab in sequence. The chain couples TRBV19 to TRBJ1-4; D is unresolved. Written as DNA, the CDR3 is TGTGCCAGTATGGGATTGGAATCGAATGAAAAACTGTTTTTT. Amino acids: CASMGLESNEKLFF.